There are many counts of the clone carrying this T cell receptor (beta chain). The V and J ends lost 6 bases and 6 bases respectively, with 17 bases between them. Germline CDR1 reads SNHLY; CDR2 reads FYNNEI. There are 15 residues in the CDR3. There were no patients who had received any treatment before thyroid surgery. The data are from a study of metastatic and nonmetastatic thyroid tumors. MiXCR re-clonotyped the PCR reads for TCRdb. The sample consists of fewer than 40,000 clones, roughly 15% of them appearing once. The chain combines TRBV2 with TRBJ2-2; tentative D call: TRBD1 (5 bases). Material for sequencing was blood. The receptor was isolated from a female donor with papillary thyroid cancer or a benign thyroid nodule (not recorded which). Some clones in this sample may be carry-over from other donors' samples. The CDR3 DNA follows: TGTGCCAGCAGGGAGACAGTTGAGGTGGCCGGGGAGCTGTTTTTT. It codes for CASRETVEVAGELFF.